The 24 T cell receptor beta chains presented below share a single source sample, sequenced in a study of cytomegalovirus exposure and HLA in healthy donors. Both 60 Vbeta primers and 13 Jbeta primers went into the PCR. Repertoires were generated with immunoSEQ multiplex PCR, while TCRdb's copy carries only in-frame clones and drops some. This table has 120,000 or so clones, over 60% appearing once. The sample taken for sequencing was PBMCs. These receptors were collected from a woman aged 40 to 55 in good health and CMV-seropositive.

This clone has more than one count but fewer than ten. The chain has TRBV10-3 and TRBJ1-1; D may be TRBD1 (6 bases). This CDR3 region has 11 residues. V gave up 11 bases and J gave up 3 bases, with 10 bases separating them. CDR1 ENHRY and CDR2 SYGVKD come from the germline V gene. CDR3 sequence (DNA): TGTGCCTCAGAGGGGGACACTGAAGCTTTCTTT. Protein product: CASEGDTEAFF.

This chain uses TRBV19 with TRBJ2-3, with 14 bases that match TRBD2. The V gene's germline CDR1 is LNHDA and CDR2 SQIVND (reference sequence). The CDR3 runs 16 residues. V lost 6 bases and J lost 6; bases outside the gene matches: 8. The CDR3 is CASRERLAGGPDTQYF. DNA of the CDR3: TGTGCCAGTAGGGAGAGACTAGCGGGAGGGCCTGATACGCAGTATTTT.

This rearrangement joins TRBV5-1 to TRBJ1-1, with D possibly being TRBD1 (5 bases). The CDR3 length is 14 residues. The V end lost 1 base, the J end lost 6 bases, and 13 bases lay between the germline ends. Germline lookup yields CDR1 SGHRS and CDR2 YFSETQ. The CDR3 DNA is TGCGCCAGCAGCTTGTTGAAGGGGTCTGCTGAAGCTTTCTTT. Translated, it gives CASSLLKGSAEAFF. Drawing the rest from reference TRBV5-1 and TRBJ1-1, the complete variable domain is KAGVTQTPRYLIKTRGQQVTLSCSPISGHRSVSWYQQTPGQGLQFLFEYFSETQRNKGNFPGRFSGRQFSNSRSEMNVSTLELGDSALYLCASSLLKGSAEAFFGQGTRLTVV.

This sequence joins TRBV6-6 and TRBJ2-1, with D possibly matching TRBD2 (6 bases). The CDR3 covers 14 residues. V shed 4 bases and J shed 7 bases, with 14 bases lying between them. The V gene's germline CDR1 is MNHNY and CDR2 SVGAGI (reference sequence). CDR3 nucleotide sequence: TGTGCCAGCAGTTCTGGGGGGAGTATAAATGAGCAGTTCTTC. Its protein product is CASSSGGSINEQFF.

The chain couples TRBV19 to TRBJ1-5, with 9 bases lining up with TRBD1. Germline trimming cut 7 bases from V and 6 bases from J; bases unmatched to any gene: 10. The germline V gene encodes CDR1 LNHDA and CDR2 SQIVND (reference sequence). The CDR3 contains 15 residues. The CDR3, as DNA: TGTGCCAGTATGACCGGGGGACAGGGCAGTCAGCCCCAGCATTTT. Encoded protein: CASMTGGQGSQPQHF.

The chain links TRBV5-1 to TRBJ2-5; D is unresolved. The V end was cut by 0 bases, the J end by 4 bases, with 13 bases between. Germline CDR1 reads SGHRS; CDR2 reads YFSETQ. CDR3 length: 15 amino acids. The CDR3 region is CASSLAGNPVETQYF. DNA for the CDR3: TGCGCCAGCAGCTTGGCAGGAAACCCTGTAGAGACCCAGTACTTC.

V gene TRBV18 combines with J gene TRBJ2-6; D is uncertain. In germline, CDR1 is KGHSH, CDR2 LQKENI. This CDR3 has 20 amino acids. Between the trimmed V and J ends, which lost 1 base and 0 bases, there was a span of 19 bases. Here the CDR3 reads CASSPLSQSYSRSGANVLTF. The CDR3 region has the DNA TGTGCCAGCTCACCACTGTCCCAGAGTTACAGCCGCTCTGGGGCCAACGTCCTGACTTTC. The full variable domain, completed using reference TRBV18 and TRBJ2-6, is NAGVMQNPRHLVRRRGQEARLRCSPMKGHSHVYWYRQLPEEGLKFMVYLQKENIIDESGMPKERFSAEFPKEGPSILRIQQVVRGDSAAYFCASSPLSQSYSRSGANVLTFGAGSRLTVL.

The chain has TRBV27 and TRBJ2-7, with 8 bases aligning to TRBD1. The germline V gene encodes CDR1 MNHEY and CDR2 SMNVEV (reference sequence). This CDR3 comprises 13 residues. The junction had 6 bases not matched to a gene; V was cut back by 5 bases and J by 6 bases. CDR3 sequence: CASSGTGGREQYF. The CDR3 DNA reads TGTGCCAGCAGTGGGACAGGAGGACGCGAGCAGTACTTC.

The chain joins TRBV5-1 to TRBJ2-3, with TRBD2 identical over 11 bases. Germline V gives CDR1 SGHRS, CDR2 YFSETQ. This CDR3 has 15 residues. J was trimmed by 5 bases and V by 1 base; bases with no gene match: 3. The DNA of the CDR3 is TGCGCCAGCAGCTTGAGTAGCGGGAGGGGAGATACGCAGTATTTT. Translated: CASSLSSGRGDTQYF.

The rearrangement uses TRBV2 and TRBJ2-4; 9 bases align to TRBD1. CDR1 and CDR2 (germline): SNHLY, FYNNEI. J was trimmed by 10 bases and V by 5 bases; bases with no gene match: 3. This CDR3 contains 12 residues. CDR3 coding DNA: TGTGCCAGCAGTCCGGACAGGGGAATTCAGTACTTC. This codes for CASSPDRGIQYF.

The chain links TRBV5-1 to TRBJ2-2; no definite D call. Trimming left V 2 bases short and J 1 base short, with 9 bases between. This CDR3 comprises 15 residues. Germline CDR1 and CDR2: SGHRS and YFSETQ. Here the CDR3 DNA reads TGCGCCAGCAGCTTAGTATCCGGGAACACCGGGGAGCTGTTTTTT. Its translation is CASSLVSGNTGELFF. Full variable domain (rest looked up from reference TRBV5-1 and TRBJ2-2): KAGVTQTPRYLIKTRGQQVTLSCSPISGHRSVSWYQQTPGQGLQFLFEYFSETQRNKGNFPGRFSGRQFSNSRSEMNVSTLELGDSALYLCASSLVSGNTGELFFGEGSRLTVL.

The chain couples TRBV7-9 to TRBJ1-1; D is ambiguous. The V gene's germline CDR1 is SEHNR and CDR2 FQNEAQ (reference sequence). This CDR3 contains 14 residues. V was clipped by 5 bases and J by 1 base, with 11 bases between them. CDR3 sequence reads: CASSPPAANTEAFF. For the CDR3, the DNA is TGTGCCAGCAGCCCGCCTGCGGCGAACACTGAAGCTTTCTTT.

On this clone: Sequence at one end of the junction differs from germline and may be a read error. The rearrangement links TRBV4-1 to TRBJ2-7; D ambiguous. CDR1 MGHRA and CDR2 YSYEKL come from the germline V gene. The length of the CDR3 is 14 residues. CDR3 in DNA: TGCGCCAGCAGCCAAATAGCCAGAAACTACGAGTTGGACTTC. This encodes CASSQIARNYELDF.

The rearrangement joins TRBV7-8 to TRBJ1-2, with 8 bases matching TRBD1. The CDR3 contains 13 residues. The germline gives CDR1 SGHVS, CDR2 FQNEAQ. Unmatched junction bases numbered 2, after V lost 5 bases and J lost 3 bases. The CDR3 DNA follows: TGTGCCAGCAGCCCGGGACAGGACTATGGCTACACCTTC. It encodes CASSPGQDYGYTF.

The sample holds a few counts of this clone. V usage is TRBV6-1 and J usage is TRBJ1-1, with 8 nucleotides matching TRBD1. CDR3 size: 15 residues. The ends lost 4 bases at V and 2 bases at J; junction bases unmatched: 6. Germline loops: CDR1 MNHNS, CDR2 SASEGT. CDR3 nucleotides: TGTGCCAGCAGTGCTAGGACAGGGACCAACACTGAAGCTTTCTTT. It yields the protein CASSARTGTNTEAFF.

The chain has TRBV6-5 and TRBJ1-4; D uncertain. V lost 10 bases and J lost 0, with 9 bases in between. Per germline, CDR1 MNHEY and CDR2 SVGAGI. The CDR3 totals 13 residues. The CDR3 protein is CATRLATNEKLFF. The CDR3 nucleotides read TGTGCCACCAGACTCGCAACTAATGAAAAACTGTTTTTT.

The rearrangement uses TRBV7-2 and TRBJ2-7, with 11 bases identical to TRBD2. Germline V gives CDR1 SGHTA, CDR2 FQGNSA. Trimming cost V 4 bases and J 9 bases; bases outside gene matches: 23. This CDR3 contains 19 residues. CDR3 in DNA: TGTGCCAGCAGCTGGCGGCCGGGACTAGCGGAGGGGTCTGCCACGGTGCAGTACTTC. Protein product: CASSWRPGLAEGSATVQYF.

This sequence joins TRBV15 and TRBJ2-3; D may be TRBD1 (5 bases). The CDR3 loop spans 16 amino acids. Germline values: CDR1 LNHNV, CDR2 YYDKDF (reference sequence). Trimming took 5 bases from V and 0 from J, leaving 15 bases between them. DNA of the CDR3: TGTGCCACCAGCTCCCGCCTAGGGGCTAGCACAGATACGCAGTATTTT. Protein product: CATSSRLGASTDTQYF.

V and J are TRBV4-3 and TRBJ2-3; 10 nucleotides line up with TRBD1. Germline loops: CDR1 LGHNA, CDR2 YSLEER. The junction had 14 bases not matched to a gene; V was cut back by 1 base and J by 10 bases. This CDR3 is 17 amino acids long. The CDR3 loop reads CASSQADRGPFQGSQYF. DNA for the CDR3: TGCGCCAGCAGCCAAGCAGACAGGGGGCCCTTCCAGGGGTCGCAGTATTTT.

In this sample, this clone turned up once. This rearrangement joins TRBV25-1 to TRBJ2-1; TRBD2 matches at 7 bases. This CDR3 region has 16 residues. Germline CDR1 and CDR2: MGHDK and SYGVNS. The junction had 9 bases not matched to a gene; V was cut back by 6 bases and J by 1 base. Here the CDR3 reads CASRGSGAGSYNEQFF. CDR3 bases: TGTGCCAGCAGAGGGAGCGGGGCAGGGTCCTACAATGAGCAGTTCTTC.

The CDR3 protein is CASKTGDRAEAFF. The CDR3 DNA is TGTGCCAGTAAGACAGGGGATAGGGCTGAAGCTTTCTTT. J is TRBJ1-1 and V is TRBV19; 8 positions agree with TRBD1. This CDR3 has 13 amino acids. CDR1 and CDR2 from the germline V gene are LNHDA and SQIVND (reference sequence). Trimming removed 7 bases from V and 6 bases from J; junction bases left unmatched: 7.

The CDR3 DNA is TGTGCCAGCAGCCCCCGGGACAGCTCTTCACCCCTCCACTTT. This sequence encodes CASSPRDSSSPLHF. The rearrangement joins TRBV13 to TRBJ1-6, with 7 nucleotides matching TRBD1. There are 14 residues in the CDR3. V dropped 5 bases and J dropped 9; count of bases not matched to a gene: 7. Germline V gives CDR1 PRHDT, CDR2 FYEKMQ (reference sequence).

The chain joins TRBV7-9 to TRBJ1-5, with 8 bases that match TRBD1. Looked up from germline, CDR1 is SEHNR and CDR2 is FQNEAQ (reference sequence). J was trimmed by 2 bases and V by 3 bases; bases with no gene match: 9. CDR3 length: 17 residues. The CDR3 here is CASSFWQGASGNQPQHF. Here the CDR3 DNA reads TGTGCCAGCAGCTTCTGGCAGGGGGCTTCAGGCAATCAGCCCCAGCATTTT.

The V gene is TRBV7-2, the J gene TRBJ2-1; 7 bases align to TRBD2. The CDR3 runs 17 residues. Germline V gene sequence: CDR1 SGHTA, CDR2 FQGNSA. Germline trimming cut 1 base from V and 0 bases from J; bases unmatched to any gene: 6. The CDR3 reads CASSLGGGTSSYNEQFF. CDR3 sequence (DNA): TGTGCCAGCAGCTTAGGGGGGGGTACCAGCTCCTACAATGAGCAGTTCTTC.